This paragraph covers one TCR beta chain sequence. Its antigen is as yet unknown. This sample was included in a study of vaccination effects on CD4 cells after COVID-19. The CDR3 has 14 amino acids. CDR1 and CDR2 from the germline V gene are LGHDT and YNNKEL (reference sequence). With 5 bases removed from V and 7 bases from J, the gap between germline ends came to 15 bases. Data came from immunoSEQ multiplex PCR; TCRdb stores just in-frame clones and leaves some out. The sample includes about 61,000 clones, roughly 79% of them seen just once. Viral peptide pool expansion of antigen-specific CD4+ T cells preceded sequencing in the ViraFEST assay. The culture ran for 10 days, and then CD4+ T cells were isolated.

The chain employs TRBV3-1 (or the pseudogene TRBV3-2) and TRBJ2-1; tentatively, D is TRBD1 (6 bases). This clonotype was sampled from a human donor who received a COVID-19 vaccine. The specimen was CD4+ T cells from PBMCs cultured with HCoV-229E spike peptides, collected before COVID-19 vaccination. This chain's CDR3 is CASSSRTGINEQFF. The CDR3 coding sequence is TGTGCCAGCAGCTCTCGAACAGGGATAAATGAGCAGTTCTTC.